The 20 T cell receptor beta chains presented below share a single source sample, sequenced in a study of vaccination and CD4 T cells after COVID-19. Noted treatment: approximately 10-day PBMC culture with coronavirus spike peptide pools or control peptides (ViraFEST assay). With the Oncomine TCR Beta short-read assay, DNA from cultured CD4+ T cells was sequenced. Each CDR3 protein gets one entry after TCRdb re-called the PCR reads with MiXCR. The sample consists of about 10,000 distinct CDR3 sequences, roughly half of them appearing once. These TCRs are of unknown antigen specificity. What was sequenced was CD4+ T cells from blood, cultured in vitro. The receptors were sampled from a human donor who had recovered from COVID-19.

The gene calls are TRBV27 and TRBJ2-5; D is possibly TRBD1 (5 bases). The CDR3 runs 13 residues. V shed 4 bases and J shed 3 bases, with 9 bases lying between them. The germline gives CDR1 MNHEY, CDR2 SMNVEV (reference sequence). The CDR3 loop reads CASSSFREETQYF. CDR3 in DNA: TGTGCCAGCAGTTCCTTCAGGGAAGAGACCCAGTACTTC.

The V call is TRBV27, the J call TRBJ2-7; a weak D match, TRBD1 (7 bases). The CDR3 has 16 residues. CDR1 and CDR2 (germline): MNHEY, SMNVEV (reference sequence). Trimming removed 3 bases at V and 0 bases at J, with 15 bases between. This CDR3 reads CASSFGGGYSSYEQYF. CDR3 DNA: TGTGCCAGCAGTTTTGGAGGGGGCTATAGCTCCTACGAGCAGTACTTC.

This clonotype has just a few counts. The chain recombines TRBV7-6 with TRBJ2-3; 10 nucleotides agree with TRBD1. Trimming removed 0 bases from V and 4 bases from J; junction bases left unmatched: 4. Germline V gene lookup returns CDR1 SGHVS and CDR2 FNYEAQ. The CDR3 totals 16 residues. CDR3 in amino acids: CASSLAGQGVPDTQYF. In nucleotides, the CDR3 is TGTGCCAGCAGCTTAGCAGGACAGGGGGTACCAGATACGCAGTATTTT.

The V and J genes are TRBV6-1 and TRBJ1-1, with D possibly being TRBD1 (6 bases). Trimming removed 6 bases from V and 0 bases from J, with 20 bases in between. The V gene's germline CDR1 is MNHNS and CDR2 SASEGT. The CDR3 has 17 amino acids. The CDR3 loop reads CASRRGYRERMNTEAFF. CDR3 coding DNA: TGTGCCAGCAGGAGGGGATACAGGGAGAGAATGAACACTGAAGCTTTCTTT.

The chain couples TRBV15 to TRBJ1-2, with D unclear. Deletions cut 0 bases from V and 0 bases from J, with 8 bases between. The CDR3 runs 15 residues. CDR1 is LNHNV, CDR2 YYDKDF, per germline (reference sequence). This CDR3 is CATSRELAANYGYTF. The CDR3 DNA reads TGTGCCACCAGCAGAGAATTGGCAGCTAACTATGGCTACACCTTC. Complete variable domain (other parts from reference TRBV15 and TRBJ1-2): DAMVIQNPRYQVTQFGKPVTLSCSQTLNHNVMYWYQQKSSQAPKLLFHYYDKDFNNEADTPDNFQSRRPNTSFCFLDIRSPGLGDTAMYLCATSRELAANYGYTFGSGTRLTVV.

There are a few counts of this clonotype. The J gene is TRBJ2-7, the V gene TRBV11-2; 7 bases match TRBD1. Per the germline V gene, CDR1 is SGHAT and CDR2 is FQNNGV. The CDR3 spans 13 residues. After removal of 5 bases from V and 2 bases from J, the junction contained 3 bases not matched to a gene. The CDR3: CASSRQGTYEQYF. DNA of the CDR3: TGTGCCAGCAGCCGACAGGGTACCTACGAGCAGTACTTC.

The genes are TRBV2 and TRBJ2-5, with 8 positions matching TRBD2. Trimming cost V 5 bases and J 5 bases; bases outside gene matches: 10. CDR3 size: 15 residues. Germline V lookup: CDR1 SNHLY, CDR2 FYNNEI. CDR3 protein: CASSSGGLPRETQYF. CDR3 bases: TGTGCCAGCAGTAGCGGGGGCCTACCCAGGGAGACCCAGTACTTC.

This chain connects TRBV9 to TRBJ1-2; D possibly corresponds to TRBD1 (5 bases). The germline V and J ends were trimmed by 0 bases and 7 bases, with 13 bases remaining between them. Germline lookup yields CDR1 SGDLS and CDR2 YYNGEE. The CDR3 sequence is 14 residues long. The CDR3 sequence: CASSVAGGGPGYTF. CDR3 coding DNA: TGTGCCAGCAGCGTAGCGGGGGGTGGACCTGGCTACACCTTC.

V is TRBV28 and J is TRBJ2-1; 14 bases align to TRBD2. Trimming removed 3 bases from V and 5 bases from J; junction bases left unmatched: 6. This CDR3 has 17 residues. Germline V lookup: CDR1 MDHEN, CDR2 SYDVKM. This chain's CDR3 is CASSLRTSGRWDNEQFF. The CDR3 DNA reads TGTGCCAGCAGTTTGCGGACTAGCGGGAGGTGGGACAATGAGCAGTTCTTC.

The chain recombines TRBV10-2 with TRBJ2-1; TRBD1 matches 9 bases. Germline trimming cut 6 bases from V and 8 bases from J; bases unmatched to any gene: 11. Germline assignment: CDR1 WSHSY and CDR2 SAAADI. This CDR3 region has 15 residues. DNA of the CDR3: TGCGCCAGCAGCGCCGGGACAGGGATGAATGATGAGCAGTTCTTC. Its translation is CASSAGTGMNDEQFF.

A few counts support this clonotype. The chain links TRBV21-1 to TRBJ1-1; the table's D call, TRBD1, was not checked against the DNA. TRBV21-1 is a known pseudogene. The CDR3 runs to 15 residues. In nucleotides, the CDR3 is TGTGCCAGCAGCAAACGGTCAGTCAGGGACGTAGGAGCTTTCTTT. Translation: CASSKRSVRDVGAFF.

Note on this clonotype: Compared with germline, one end of the junction differs, possibly owing to a read error. The chain links TRBV7-6 to TRBJ2-3; D unclear. Germline CDR1 SGHVS, CDR2 FNYEAQ. The CDR3 consists of 15 residues. The CDR3 reads CASSSSTSSTDTQYF. The CDR3 DNA follows: TGTGCTAGCAGCTCATCCACCTCTAGCACAGATACGCAGTATTTT. The variable domain in full, completed from reference TRBV7-6 and TRBJ2-3, reads GAGVSQSPRYKVTKRGQDVALRCDPISGHVSLYWYRQALGQGPEFLTYFNYEAQQDKSGLPNDRFSAERPEGSISTLTIQRTEQRDSAMYRCASSSSTSSTDTQYFGPGTRLTVL.

In DNA form, the CDR3 reads TGCAGCGTTAGTAAGGCAGTCTATGGCTACACCTTC. Its protein product is CSVSKAVYGYTF. The chain employs TRBV29-1 and TRBJ1-2; D unresolved. Germline V gene sequence: CDR1 SQVTM, CDR2 ANQGSEA. V lost 5 bases, J lost 4 bases, and 11 bases lay in between. The CDR3 sequence is 12 residues long.

This clonotype has only a few counts. The CDR3 DNA is TGTGCCACCAGCCGGACAGGGTATGGCTACACCTTC. Protein sequence: CATSRTGYGYTF. This chain links TRBV15 with TRBJ1-2; the match to TRBD1 covers 8 bases. CDR1 LNHNV and CDR2 YYDKDF come from the germline V gene (reference sequence). J lost 5 bases, V lost 5 bases, and 1 base had no gene match. This CDR3 comprises 12 residues. The whole variable domain, remainder taken from reference TRBV15 and TRBJ1-2, is DAMVIQNPRYQVTQFGKPVTLSCSQTLNHNVMYWYQQKSSQAPKLLFHYYDKDFNNEADTPDNFQSRRPNTSFCFLDIRSPGLGDTAMYLCATSRTGYGYTFGSGTRLTVV.

This clonotype has just a few counts. This chain links TRBV20-1 with TRBJ2-5; no reliable D call. CDR3 size: 13 residues. Trimming took off 5 bases at V and 5 bases at J, with 15 bases between the two ends. Germline V CDR1 and CDR2: DFQATT, SNEGSKA (reference sequence). The CDR3 loop reads CSALFRGWETQYF. CDR3 bases: TGCAGTGCTCTTTTCCGAGGTTGGGAGACCCAGTACTTC.

This clonotype was seen a few times. This sequence joins TRBV11-3 and TRBJ1-2, with 10 positions matching TRBD1. The germline V gene has CDR1 SGHNT and CDR2 YENEEA. V lost 5 bases and J lost 2; bases outside the gene matches: 8. This CDR3 has 16 residues. Here the CDR3 reads CASSPTPGQGNYGYTF. CDR3 DNA sequence: TGTGCCAGCAGCCCAACCCCGGGACAGGGGAACTATGGCTACACCTTC.

This clonotype has more than one count but fewer than ten. The chain uses TRBV6-1 and TRBJ1-2, with a possible D match to TRBD1 (6 bases). The CDR3 extends over 14 amino acids. Germline-derived CDR1 and CDR2 are MNHNS and SASEGT. Trimming removed 0 bases from V and 8 bases from J, with 13 bases in between. The CDR3 reads CASSEAPGGSGYTF. The CDR3 DNA is TGTGCCAGCAGTGAAGCGCCGGGGGGCTCGGGCTACACCTTC.

The V call is TRBV7-9, the J call TRBJ1-1, with D perhaps matching TRBD1 (6 bases). Trimming removed 6 bases from V and 1 base from J, with 9 bases in between. CDR3 length: 13 residues. Germline loops: CDR1 SEHNR, CDR2 FQNEAQ (reference sequence). The CDR3 sequence: CASRRQENTEAFF. The CDR3 DNA follows: TGTGCCAGCAGGAGACAGGAGAACACTGAAGCTTTCTTT.

There are a few counts of this clonotype. The rearrangement joins TRBV7-9 to TRBJ1-1; a weak D match, TRBD1 (5 bases). The CDR3 covers 12 residues. Trimming pared 1 base from V and 8 bases from J, leaving 8 bases between. Looked up from germline, CDR1 is SEHNR and CDR2 is FQNEAQ (reference sequence). CDR3 amino acids: CASSLEAGEAFF. For the CDR3, the DNA is TGTGCCAGCAGCTTAGAGGCAGGGGAAGCTTTCTTT.

The CDR3 nucleotides read TGTGCCACCAGCAGAGCTAGCACAGATACGCAGTATTTT. Protein: CATSRASTDTQYF. The chain combines TRBV15 with TRBJ2-3; no reliable D call. Germline-derived CDR1 and CDR2 are LNHNV and YYDKDF (reference sequence). V was trimmed by 1 base and J by 0 bases, leaving 2 bases between them. This CDR3 region has 13 residues.